This T cell receptor beta chain was profiled in a study of beta chain features in type 1 diabetes. Notes on the study in general: Moderate but significant shortening of TCRB CDR3s was recorded in all four CD4+ subsets from Type 1 diabetes patients. The cDNA sequencing approach could over-represent high-TCR-expressing cells.

TCRB transcripts that were expressed got sequenced, as all of the isolated RNA had been reverse transcribed. An average about 3.8 million reads came from naive, central memory and regulatory T cell samples. The protocol was immunoSEQ multiplex PCR, while the TCRdb copy is restricted to in-frame clones and leaves out a portion. The table shows 130,000 to 150,000 clones, with approximately 52% occurring only once. As regards this clone: Its cognate antigen is unknown.

CD45RO/CCR7/CD25/CD127/CD95/CD27 staining was used to isolate CD4+ naive, central memory, regulatory and stem cell-like memory cells by sorting. The V segment lost 4 bases and the J segment 2 bases; nucleotides outside the gene matches: 7. The length of the CDR3 is 18 residues. Germline-derived CDR1 and CDR2 are SGDLS and YYNGEE. The genes are TRBV9 and TRBJ2-3, with TRBD2 matching over 16 bases. The sequenced material came from Tregs from blood. The source is a young man in good health. DNA of the CDR3: TGTGCCAGCAGCTTAGGGGGACTAGCGGGGGGGTCCACAGATACGCAGTATTTT. It yields the protein CASSLGGLAGGSTDTQYF. Based on the CDR3 plus reference TRBV9 and TRBJ2-3, the full variable domain is DSGVTQTPKHLITATGQRVTLRCSPRSGDLSVYWYQQSLDQGLQFLIQYYNGEERAKGNILERFSAQQFPDLHSELNLSSLELGDSALYFCASSLGGLAGGSTDTQYFGPGTRLTVL.